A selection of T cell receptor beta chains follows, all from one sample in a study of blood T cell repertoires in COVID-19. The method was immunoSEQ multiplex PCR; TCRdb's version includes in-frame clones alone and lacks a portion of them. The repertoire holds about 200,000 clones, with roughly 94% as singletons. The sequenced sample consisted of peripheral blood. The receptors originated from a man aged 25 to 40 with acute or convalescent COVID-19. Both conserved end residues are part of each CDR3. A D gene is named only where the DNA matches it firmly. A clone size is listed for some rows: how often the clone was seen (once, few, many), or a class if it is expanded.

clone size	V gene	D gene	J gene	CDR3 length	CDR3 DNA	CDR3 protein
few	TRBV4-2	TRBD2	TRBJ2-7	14	TGTGCCAGCAGCCACACGGGAGGGTCACGCGAGCAGTACTTC	CASSHTGGSREQYF
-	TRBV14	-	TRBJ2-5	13	TGTGCCAGCAGTGGGCCGATCCAAGAGACCCAGTACTTC	CASSGPIQETQYF
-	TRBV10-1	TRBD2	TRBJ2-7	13	TGCGCCAGCAAGGCTAGCGGCACCTACGAGCAGTACTTC	CASKASGTYEQYF
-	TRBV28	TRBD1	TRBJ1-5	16	TGTGCCAGCAGTTTTGTCTGGGGACAGGGCAATCAGCCCCAGCATTTT	CASSFVWGQGNQPQHF
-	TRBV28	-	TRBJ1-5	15	TGTGCCAGCAGTTTATTCCGGGATAGCAATCAGCCCCAGCATTTT	CASSLFRDSNQPQHF
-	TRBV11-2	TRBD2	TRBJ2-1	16	TGTGCCAGCAGCCCCTCTAGCGGGAGGCACTACAATGAGCAGTTCTTC	CASSPSSGRHYNEQFF
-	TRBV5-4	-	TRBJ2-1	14	TGTGCCAGCAGCCCCTCAGCGGCCTACAATGAGCAGTTCTTC	CASSPSAAYNEQFF
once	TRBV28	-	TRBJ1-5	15	TGTGCCAGCAGTTTACTACAGGGAAAGCACCAGCCCCAGCATTTT	CASSLLQGKHQPQHF
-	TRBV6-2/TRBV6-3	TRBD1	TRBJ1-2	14	TGTGCCAGCAGTTCAGACAGGGGTTCCTATGGCTACACCTTC	CASSSDRGSYGYTF
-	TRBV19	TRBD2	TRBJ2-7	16	TGTGCCAGTAGTATAGGTCCTGGCGGGAGCGCCTACGAGCAGTACTTC	CASSIGPGGSAYEQYF
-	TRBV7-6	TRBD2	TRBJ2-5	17	TGTGCCAGCAGCTTAGTGGCGACTAGCGGGAGGGGAGAGACCCAGTACTTC	CASSLVATSGRGETQYF
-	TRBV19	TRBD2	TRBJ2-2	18	TGTGCCAGTAGTATAGAGGTTGAGTGGGCGGGAGTAACCGGGGAGCTGTTTTTT	CASSIEVEWAGVTGELFF
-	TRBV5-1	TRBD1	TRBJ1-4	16	TGCGCCAGCAGCCAGGGACAGACCTCAACTAATGAAAAACTGTTTTTT	CASSQGQTSTNEKLFF
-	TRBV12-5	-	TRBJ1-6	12	TGTGCTAGCGGGACACACCCTTCACCCCTCCACTTT	CASGTHPSPLHF
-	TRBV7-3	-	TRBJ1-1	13	TGTGCCAGCAGCTTAACCCCCCCCGCTGAAGCTTTCTTT	CASSLTPPAEAFF
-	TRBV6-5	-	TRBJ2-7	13	TGTGCCAGCAACGTGAACATGCCATACGAGCAGTACTTC	CASNVNMPYEQYF
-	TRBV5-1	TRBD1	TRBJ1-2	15	TGCGCCAGCAGACGAGATGACAGGGGGCTCTATGGCTACACCTTC	CASRRDDRGLYGYTF
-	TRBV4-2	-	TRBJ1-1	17	TGTGCCAGCAGCCCCAGCCGCGGGGGCGAGGTGAACACTGAAGCTTTCTTT	CASSPSRGGEVNTEAFF
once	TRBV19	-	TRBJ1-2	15	TGTGCCAGTAGTATAACAGCGGGGGAGGACTATGGCTACACCTTC	CASSITAGEDYGYTF
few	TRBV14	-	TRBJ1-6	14	TGTGCCAGCAGCCAAGGAGACATTTATTCACCCCTCCACTTT	CASSQGDIYSPLHF
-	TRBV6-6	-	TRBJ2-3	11	TGTGCCAGCAGCCCCGGGACTTCGCAGTATTTT	CASSPGTSQYF
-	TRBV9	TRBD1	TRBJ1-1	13	TGTGCCAGCAGCGGACAGGGGGCAAGTGAAGCTTTCTTT	CASSGQGASEAFF
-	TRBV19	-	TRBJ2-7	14	TGTGCCACCAGCAGGACAGTGAGCTCCTACGAGCAGTACTTC	CATSRTVSSYEQYF
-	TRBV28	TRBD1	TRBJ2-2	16	TGTGCCAGCACCGGAACCCCAGGGGGTTGGACCGGGGAGCTGTTTTTT	CASTGTPGGWTGELFF
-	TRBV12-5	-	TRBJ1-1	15	TGTGCTAGTGGTTTGGTAAGGCAGGCGAACACTGAAGCTTTCTTT	CASGLVRQANTEAFF
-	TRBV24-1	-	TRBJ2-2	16	TGTGCCACCAGTGATCATACGAAGGGGGACACCGGGGAGCTGTTTTTT	CATSDHTKGDTGELFF